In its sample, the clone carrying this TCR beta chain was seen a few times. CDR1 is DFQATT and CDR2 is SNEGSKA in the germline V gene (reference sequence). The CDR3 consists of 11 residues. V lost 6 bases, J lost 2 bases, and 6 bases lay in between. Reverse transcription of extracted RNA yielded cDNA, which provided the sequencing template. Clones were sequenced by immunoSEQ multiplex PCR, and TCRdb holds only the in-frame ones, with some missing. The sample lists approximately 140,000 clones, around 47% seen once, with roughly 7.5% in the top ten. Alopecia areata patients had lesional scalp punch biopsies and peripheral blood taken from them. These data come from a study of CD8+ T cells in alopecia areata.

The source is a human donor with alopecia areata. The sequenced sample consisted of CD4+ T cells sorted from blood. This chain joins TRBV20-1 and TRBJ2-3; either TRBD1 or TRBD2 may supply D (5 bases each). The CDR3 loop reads CSAGDTDTQYF. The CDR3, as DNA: TGCAGTGCGGGGGACACAGATACGCAGTATTTT.